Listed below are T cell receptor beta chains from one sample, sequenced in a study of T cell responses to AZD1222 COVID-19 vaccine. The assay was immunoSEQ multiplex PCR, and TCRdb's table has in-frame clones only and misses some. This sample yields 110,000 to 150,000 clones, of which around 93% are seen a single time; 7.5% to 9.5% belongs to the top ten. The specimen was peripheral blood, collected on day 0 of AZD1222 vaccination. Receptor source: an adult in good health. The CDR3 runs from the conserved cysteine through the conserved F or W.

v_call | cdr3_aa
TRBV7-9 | CASSKGGLSTYEQYF
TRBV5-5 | CASSLGGLAYADTQYF
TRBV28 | CASSLKSHEQYF
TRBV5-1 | CASRPAGRNYGYTF
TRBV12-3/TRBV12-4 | CASSLANNEKLFF
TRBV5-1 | CASSILAGGSYNEQFF
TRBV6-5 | CASSYPGRGTEAFF
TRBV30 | CAWSAGGQPQHF
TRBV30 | CAWEQGRDEKLFF
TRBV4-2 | CASSPRQEATGYTF
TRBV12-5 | CASGADRPPSEAFF
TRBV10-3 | CAISERQVNSNQPQHF
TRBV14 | CASSQPHRGRRSDGYTF
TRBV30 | CAWSPGTGENTEAFF
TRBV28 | CASRQGLSNGYTF
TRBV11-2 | CASSFSGARATNEKLFF
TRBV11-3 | CASSLGGNTEAFF
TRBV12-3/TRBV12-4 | CASTLSGGDTQYF
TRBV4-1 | CASSQTGTNEKLFF
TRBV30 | CATQGDAGNTIYF
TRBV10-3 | CAISSREMSGGYTF
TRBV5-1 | CASSLGASGNEKLFF
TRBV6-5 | CASILIGGSNQPQHF
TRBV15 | CATSRAMGEGDTDTQYF
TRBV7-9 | CASSPRDRAHEQYF
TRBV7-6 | CASSLGGRGLGTQYF
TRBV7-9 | CASSSPGQPQHF
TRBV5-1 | CASSLDLSISYNSPLHF
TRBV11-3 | CASSLRNGGGAFF
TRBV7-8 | CASSSGQGNSPLHF
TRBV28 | CASSLVPSTLSVPYGYTF
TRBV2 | CASSKGVNTEAFF
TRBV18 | CASSFDNQGGSPQHF
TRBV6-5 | CASSYGVPNEKLFF
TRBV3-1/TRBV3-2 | CASSQVGQWATQYF
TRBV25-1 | CASSGGGGNTGELFF
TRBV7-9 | CASSSVQGLDTQYF
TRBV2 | CASSVGAGAGGELFF
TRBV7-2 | CASSLEAYTDTQYF
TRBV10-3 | CAIARDGQETQYF
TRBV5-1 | CASSLDSTDTQYF
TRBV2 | CASNEQGAPGDTEAFF
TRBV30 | CAWRVLLNTEAFF
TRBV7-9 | CASSSRGRPSKGARNEQFF
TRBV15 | CATSRVGTDNSPLHF
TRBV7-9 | CASSSPRLNTEAFF
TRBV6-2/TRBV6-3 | CASSYSPTRPQSYNEQFF
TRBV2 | CASSEDYNEQFF
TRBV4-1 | CASSQQSVGVNEQFF
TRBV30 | CAWSVGDRGRYTF
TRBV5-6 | CASSWGPNEQYF
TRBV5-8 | CASSSQRFTNTIYF
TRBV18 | CASSPAPAERGGTDTQYF
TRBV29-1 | CSVSSDRGNSPLHF